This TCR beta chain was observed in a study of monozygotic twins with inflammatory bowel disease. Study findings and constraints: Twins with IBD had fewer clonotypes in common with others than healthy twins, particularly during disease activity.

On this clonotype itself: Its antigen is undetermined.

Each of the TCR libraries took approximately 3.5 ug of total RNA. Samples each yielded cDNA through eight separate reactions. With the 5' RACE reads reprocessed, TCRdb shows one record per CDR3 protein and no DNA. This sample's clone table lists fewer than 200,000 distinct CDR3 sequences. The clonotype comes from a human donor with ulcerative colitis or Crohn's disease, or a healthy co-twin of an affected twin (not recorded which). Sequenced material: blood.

This chain's CDR3 is CACSESTSRNEQFF. V usage is TRBV2 and J usage is TRBJ2-1; TCRdb proposes TRBD2, but this gene call is untestable without DNA. The CDR3 is made up of 14 amino acids. Germline CDR1 is SNHLY and CDR2 is FYNNEI. The whole variable domain, filled in from reference TRBV2 and TRBJ2-1, reads EPEVTQTPSHQVTQMGQEVILRCVPISNHLYFYWYRQILGQKVEFLVSFYNNEISEKSEIFDDQFSVERPDGSNFTLKIRSTKLEDSAMYFCACSESTSRNEQFFGPGTRLTVL.